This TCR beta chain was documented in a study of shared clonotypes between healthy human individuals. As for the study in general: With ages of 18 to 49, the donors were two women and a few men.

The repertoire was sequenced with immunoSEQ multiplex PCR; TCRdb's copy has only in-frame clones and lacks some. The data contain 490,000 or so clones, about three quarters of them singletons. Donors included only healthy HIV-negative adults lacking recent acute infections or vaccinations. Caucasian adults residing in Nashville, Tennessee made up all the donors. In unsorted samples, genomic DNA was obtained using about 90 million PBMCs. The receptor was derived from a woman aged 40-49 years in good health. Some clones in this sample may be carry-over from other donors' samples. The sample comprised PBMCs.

In DNA form, the CDR3 reads TGTGCCAGTAGTATAGGACAGTCCTACGAGCAGTACTTC. The encoded protein is CASSIGQSYEQYF. V usage is TRBV19 and J usage is TRBJ2-7; weak D call: TRBD1 (5 bases). The CDR3 is made up of 13 amino acids. Germline CDR1 reads LNHDA; CDR2 reads SQIVND (reference sequence). Trimming left V 1 base short and J 1 base short, with 5 bases between.